The clone carrying this T cell receptor beta chain was detected many times. The entry originates in a study of T-cell reconstitution after alpha-beta-depleted transplantation in children. Trimming took 8 bases from V and 5 from J; bases not matched to a gene: 16. This CDR3 is built from 16 residues. Germline CDR1 reads MDHEN; CDR2 reads SYDVKM. TCRbeta library preparation incorporated unique molecular identifiers. Via MiXCR, TCRdb re-called the PCR reads, giving one row per CDR3 protein. The profile shows hundreds of thousands of distinct CDR3 sequences, around 12% of them singletons. This clonotype originated in a human donor who donated a stem cell graft to a child with acute lymphoblastic leukemia. The sequencing here drew on PBMCs from the stem cell graft donor, taken from the stem cell graft. J is TRBJ2-5 and V is TRBV28; 8 bases line up with TRBD1. As DNA, the CDR3 is TGTGCCAGCTCCAGCCGGGGCAGGGGGCGCGAGGAGACCCAGTACTTC. This encodes CASSSRGRGREETQYF.